The present T cell receptor (beta chain) was sequenced within a study of blood T cell repertoires in COVID-19. Study information: Samples taken during acute and convalescent COVID-19 were collected in the United States, Italy and Spain.

Original processing notes: Amplification of reference gene primers was used by the study to estimate nucleated cell counts. Using immunoSEQ multiplex PCR, the repertoire was profiled, and TCRdb retains in-frame clones only, with some absent. The DNA gave D and trimming, while V, J and clone size come from that table. This sample yields approximately 130,000 clones, of which approximately 84% are seen a single time; about 18% belongs to the top ten. CDR1 and CDR2 (germline): LGHDT, YNNKEL (reference sequence). This CDR3 is 13 amino acids long. The V gene end was trimmed by 6 bases and the J gene end by 7 bases; junction bases not matched to a gene: 4. The sample holds one count of this clone.

The gene calls are TRBV3-1 (or the pseudogene TRBV3-2) and TRBJ2-1; the match to TRBD1 covers 9 bases. The sample comprised peripheral blood. This receptor was identified in a woman aged 45-59 years who had recovered from COVID-19. The CDR3 reads CASRPGQGNEQFF. For the CDR3, the DNA is TGTGCCAGCAGACCGGGACAGGGTAATGAGCAGTTCTTC.